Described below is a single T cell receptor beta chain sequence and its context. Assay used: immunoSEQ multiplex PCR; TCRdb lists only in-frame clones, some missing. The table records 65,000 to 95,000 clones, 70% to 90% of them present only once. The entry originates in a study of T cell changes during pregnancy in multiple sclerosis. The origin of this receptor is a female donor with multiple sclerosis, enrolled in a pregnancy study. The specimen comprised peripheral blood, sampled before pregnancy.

As DNA, the CDR3 is TGCGCCAGCAGCCGCCAGGGGGCCGGCGACGAGCAGTACTTC. It codes for CASSRQGAGDEQYF. The rearrangement uses TRBV5-1 and TRBJ2-7; 8 nucleotides agree with TRBD1. CDR1 is SGHRS, CDR2 YFSETQ, per germline. The CDR3 spans 14 residues. The junction had 8 bases not matched to a gene; V was cut back by 4 bases and J by 5 bases.